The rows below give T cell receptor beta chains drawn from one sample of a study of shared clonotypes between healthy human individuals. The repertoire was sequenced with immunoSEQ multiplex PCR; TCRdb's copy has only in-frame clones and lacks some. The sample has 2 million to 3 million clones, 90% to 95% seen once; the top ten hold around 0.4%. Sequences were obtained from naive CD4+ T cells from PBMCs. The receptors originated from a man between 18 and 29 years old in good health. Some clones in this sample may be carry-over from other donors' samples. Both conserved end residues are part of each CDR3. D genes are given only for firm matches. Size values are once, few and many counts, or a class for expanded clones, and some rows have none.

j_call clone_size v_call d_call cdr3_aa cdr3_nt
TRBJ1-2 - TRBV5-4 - CASSLGGDSLGYGYTF TGTGCCAGCAGCTTGGGCGGGGACTCCTTGGGCTATGGCTACACCTTC
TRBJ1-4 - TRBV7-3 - CASSPPVEGEKLFF TGTGCCAGCAGCCCCCCAGTGGAGGGCGAAAAACTGTTTTTT
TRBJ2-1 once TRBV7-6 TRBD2 CASSLGGGRRSYNEQFF TGTGCCAGCAGCTTAGGGGGCGGGAGACGCTCCTACAATGAGCAGTTCTTC
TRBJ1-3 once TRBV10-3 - CAISAGTRDAGNTIYF TGTGCCATCAGTGCTGGGACAAGGGACGCTGGAAACACCATATATTTT
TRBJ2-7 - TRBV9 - CASSVDGGTYEQYF TGTGCCAGCAGCGTAGACGGCGGGACCTACGAGCAGTACTTC
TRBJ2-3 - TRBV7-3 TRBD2 CASSVSGRGDTQYF TGTGCCAGCAGCGTTAGCGGGAGGGGAGATACGCAGTATTTT
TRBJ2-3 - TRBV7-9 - CASSLAKAGDTDTQYF TGTGCCAGCAGCTTAGCGAAGGCGGGCGATACAGATACGCAGTATTTT
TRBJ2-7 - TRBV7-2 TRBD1 CASSPGQGAYEQYF TGTGCCAGCAGCCCGGGACAGGGTGCCTACGAGCAGTACTTC
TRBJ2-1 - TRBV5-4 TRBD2 CASSSLREGTTAEQFF TGTGCCAGCAGCTCCTTGCGGGAGGGTACCACAGCTGAGCAGTTCTTC
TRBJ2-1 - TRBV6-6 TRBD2 CASSYSSGRSGGEQFF TGTGCCAGCAGTTACTCAAGCGGGAGGAGTGGGGGTGAGCAGTTCTTC
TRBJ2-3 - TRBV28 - CASSLLGGGALGTDTQYF TGTGCCAGCAGTTTATTGGGTGGGGGAGCTCTGGGCACAGATACGCAGTATTTT
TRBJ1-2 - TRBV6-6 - CASSSTTGNYGYTF TGTGCCAGCAGTAGCACGACCGGGAACTATGGCTACACCTTC
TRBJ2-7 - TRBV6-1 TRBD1 CASRGDRTYEQYF TGTGCCAGCAGAGGGGACAGGACCTACGAGCAGTACTTC
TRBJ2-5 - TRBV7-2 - CASSFSGVQETQYF TGTGCCAGCAGCTTTAGTGGAGTCCAAGAGACCCAGTACTTC
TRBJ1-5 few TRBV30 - CAWSGGNQPQHF TGTGCCTGGAGCGGGGGAAATCAGCCCCAGCATTTT
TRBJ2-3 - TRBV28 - CASAYPSADTQYF TGTGCCAGCGCGTACCCCTCGGCAGATACGCAGTATTTT
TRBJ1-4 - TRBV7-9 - CASSSQDGLNEKLFF TGTGCCAGCAGCTCCCAGGACGGACTCAATGAAAAACTGTTTTTT
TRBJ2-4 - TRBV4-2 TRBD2 CASSQVGGGPDKNIQYF TGTGCCAGCAGCCAAGTGGGGGGAGGGCCGGACAAAAACATTCAGTACTTC
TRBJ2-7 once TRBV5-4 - CASSLGAYEQYF TGTGCCAGCAGCTTGGGTGCGTACGAGCAGTACTTC
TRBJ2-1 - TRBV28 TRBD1 CASSPPGQYNEQFF TGTGCCAGCAGTCCCCCGGGACAGTACAATGAGCAGTTCTTC
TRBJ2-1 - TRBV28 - CASCGWGQGSYNEQFF TGTGCCAGCTGCGGATGGGGCCAAGGCTCCTACAATGAGCAGTTCTTC
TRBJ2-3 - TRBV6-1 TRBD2 CASSGQSGRRPDTQYF TGTGCCAGCAGTGGCCAGAGCGGGAGACGCCCAGATACGCAGTATTTT
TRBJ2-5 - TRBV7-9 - CASSWAMGVSETQYF TGTGCCAGCAGCTGGGCCATGGGGGTGAGCGAGACCCAGTACTTC
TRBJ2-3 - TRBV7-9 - CASSLAPSGLSTDTQYF TGTGCCAGCAGCTTAGCACCCAGCGGGCTCAGCACAGATACGCAGTATTTT
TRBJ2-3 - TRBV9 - CAGGRDLEDTQYF TGTGCCGGCGGGCGGGATCTGGAAGATACGCAGTATTTT
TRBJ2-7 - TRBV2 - CASSQNMGEQYF TGTGCCAGCAGTCAGAACATGGGCGAGCAGTACTTC
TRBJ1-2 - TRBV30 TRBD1 CAWSAHRGDGYTF TGTGCCTGGAGTGCTCACAGGGGGGATGGCTACACCTTC
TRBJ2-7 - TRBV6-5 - CASSRAASESYEQYF TGTGCCAGCAGCCGGGCGGCTAGCGAGTCCTACGAGCAGTACTTC
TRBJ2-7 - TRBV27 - CASSRYRGRASGTLDYEQYF TGTGCCAGCAGCCGCTACAGGGGGCGGGCTAGCGGGACGTTGGACTACGAGCAGTACTTC
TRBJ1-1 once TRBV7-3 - CASSGQINTEAFF TGTGCCAGCAGCGGACAGATTAACACTGAAGCTTTCTTT
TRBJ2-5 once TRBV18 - CASSANSLRETQYF TGTGCCAGCTCTGCTAACAGCCTCCGAGAGACCCAGTACTTC
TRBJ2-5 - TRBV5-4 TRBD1 CASSPGGTGGRETQYF TGTGCCAGCAGCCCGGGCGGGACAGGGGGCCGGGAGACCCAGTACTTC
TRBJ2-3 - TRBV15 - CATSEHLGGYTDTQYF TGTGCCACCAGCGAGCACCTCGGAGGATACACAGATACGCAGTATTTT
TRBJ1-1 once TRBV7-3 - CASSSYRFEAFF TGTGCCAGCAGCTCTTACAGATTTGAAGCTTTCTTT
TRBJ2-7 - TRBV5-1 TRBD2 CASSLAGGYYEQYF TGCGCCAGCAGCTTGGCCGGGGGGTATTACGAGCAGTACTTC
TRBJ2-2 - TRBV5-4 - CASSLENRATGELFF TGTGCCAGCAGCTTGGAAAACAGGGCCACCGGGGAGCTGTTTTTT
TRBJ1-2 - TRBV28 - CASSWHGGKDYGYTF TGTGCCAGCAGTTGGCACGGGGGTAAAGACTATGGCTACACCTTC